These 6 T cell receptor beta chains were sequenced from one sample in a study of blood T cells in healthy people across ages. Through a sample-barcoded 5' primer and a J-beta primer mix, a second PCR was run for 7 to 11 cycles. A single record per CDR3 protein comes from TCRdb applying MiXCR to the 5' RACE reads. The sample lists about 1 million distinct CDR3 sequences; 20% to 25% were seen once. Separately, the same data were catalogued under a study of T cells of mothers and their children.

Sequencing input: blood. The receptors stem from a girl aged 2 to 9 in good health.

The chain carries TRBV29-1 and TRBJ2-5; 11 bases align to TRBD2. The DNA matches TRBJ2-7 better at its end, which makes the J call doubtful. The germline V gene has CDR1 SQVTM and CDR2 ANQGSEA. The CDR3 loop spans 17 amino acids. The CDR3 bases are TGCAGCGTTGAGGGGACTAGCGGCTCAGAGTACTCCTACGAGCAGTACTTC. Translated, it gives CSVEGTSGSEYSYEQYF.

This clonotype appeared a few times. The V and J genes are TRBV3-1 and TRBJ2-3, with D possibly matching TRBD2 (6 bases). Germline assignment: CDR1 LGHDT and CDR2 YNNKEL (reference sequence). Trimming stripped 4 bases from V and 6 bases from J, with 20 bases between. The CDR3 totals 16 residues. The CDR3 bases are TGTGCCAGCAGCCTCGGAGGGGTCGGAGTCCTGGATACGCAGTATTTT. Its protein is CASSLGGVGVLDTQYF.

In this sample, this clonotype turned up a few times. The chain couples TRBV5-1 to TRBJ2-5; D not certain. The CDR3 extends over 13 amino acids. Trimming left V 4 bases short and J 5 bases short, with 12 bases between. Germline V lookup: CDR1 SGHRS, CDR2 YFSETQ. The CDR3 DNA is TGCGCCAGCAGCCCCGGTGATGCGGAGACCCAGTACTTC. It yields the protein CASSPGDAETQYF.

In this sample, this clonotype turned up a few times. The rearrangement links TRBV27 to TRBJ2-1; the D gene is possibly TRBD1 (5 bases). CDR3 size: 13 residues. The V end lost 8 bases, the J end lost 6 bases, and 14 bases lay between the germline ends. CDR1 MNHEY and CDR2 SMNVEV come from the germline V gene (reference sequence). CDR3 bases: TGTGCCAGCCAGGGAAGTCTCACCAATGAGCAGTTCTTC. Protein product: CASQGSLTNEQFF.

This clonotype has just a few counts. The chain links TRBV27 to TRBJ2-4; D is uncertain. The CDR3 extends over 13 amino acids. V shed 5 bases and J shed 6 bases, with 11 bases lying between them. Per germline, CDR1 MNHEY and CDR2 SMNVEV (reference sequence). The CDR3 DNA follows: TGTGCCAGCAGTCCAAATCCGGCAAACATTCAGTACTTC. Its translation is CASSPNPANIQYF.

The rearrangement joins TRBV6-6 to TRBJ2-5; 9 bases are shared with TRBD2. J lost 3 bases, V lost 6 bases, and 5 bases had no gene match. Germline-derived CDR1 and CDR2 are MNHNY and SVGAGI (reference sequence). This CDR3 has 14 residues. Here the CDR3 reads CASSYASGEETQYF. DNA for the CDR3: TGTGCCAGCAGCTACGCTAGCGGGGAAGAGACCCAGTACTTC.